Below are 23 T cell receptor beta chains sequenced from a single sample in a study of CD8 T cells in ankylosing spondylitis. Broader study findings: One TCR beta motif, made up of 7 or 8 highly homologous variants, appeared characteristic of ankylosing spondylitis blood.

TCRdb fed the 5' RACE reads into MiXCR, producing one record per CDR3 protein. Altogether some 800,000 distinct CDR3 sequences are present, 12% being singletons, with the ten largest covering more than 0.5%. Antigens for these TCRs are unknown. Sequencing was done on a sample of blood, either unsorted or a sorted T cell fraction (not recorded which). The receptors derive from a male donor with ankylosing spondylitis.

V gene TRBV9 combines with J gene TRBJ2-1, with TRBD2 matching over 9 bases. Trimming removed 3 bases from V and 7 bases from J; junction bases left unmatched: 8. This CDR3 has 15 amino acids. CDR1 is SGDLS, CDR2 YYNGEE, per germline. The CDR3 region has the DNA TGTGCCAGCAGCGGGTCGGGACTAGCTTCGAATGAGCAGTTCTTC. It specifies CASSGSGLASNEQFF.

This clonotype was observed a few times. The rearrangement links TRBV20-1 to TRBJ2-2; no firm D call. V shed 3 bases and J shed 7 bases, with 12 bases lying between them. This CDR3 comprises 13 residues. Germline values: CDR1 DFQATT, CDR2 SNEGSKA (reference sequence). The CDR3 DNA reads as TGCAGTGCTAGTTTAGGGTTCCGCGGGGAGCTGTTTTTT. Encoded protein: CSASLGFRGELFF.

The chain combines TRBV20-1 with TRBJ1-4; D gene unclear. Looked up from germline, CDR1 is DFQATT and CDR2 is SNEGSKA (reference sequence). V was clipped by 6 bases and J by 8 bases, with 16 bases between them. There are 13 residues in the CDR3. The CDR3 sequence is CSAVAPGDEKLFF. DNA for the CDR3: TGCAGTGCGGTTGCCCCGGGCGACGAAAAACTGTTTTTT.

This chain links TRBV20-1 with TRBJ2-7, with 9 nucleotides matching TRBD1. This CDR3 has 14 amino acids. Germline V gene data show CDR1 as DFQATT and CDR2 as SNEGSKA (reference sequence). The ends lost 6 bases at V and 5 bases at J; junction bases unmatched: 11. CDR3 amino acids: CSARGQGGSDEQYF. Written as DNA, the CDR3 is TGCAGTGCCCGGGGACAGGGCGGGAGTGACGAGCAGTACTTC.

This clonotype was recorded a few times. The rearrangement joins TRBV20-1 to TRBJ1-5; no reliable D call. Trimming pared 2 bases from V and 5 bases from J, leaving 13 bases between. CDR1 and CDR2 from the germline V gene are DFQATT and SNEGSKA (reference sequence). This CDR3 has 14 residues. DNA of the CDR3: TGCAGTGCTAGAAAGGGCCAGATCTATCAGCCCCAGCATTTT. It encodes CSARKGQIYQPQHF.

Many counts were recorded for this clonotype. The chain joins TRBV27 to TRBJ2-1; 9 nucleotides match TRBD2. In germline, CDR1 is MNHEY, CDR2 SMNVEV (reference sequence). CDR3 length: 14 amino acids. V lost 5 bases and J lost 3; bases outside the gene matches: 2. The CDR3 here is CASSRTSDYNEQFF. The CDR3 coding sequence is TGTGCCAGCAGTCGGACTAGCGACTACAATGAGCAGTTCTTC.

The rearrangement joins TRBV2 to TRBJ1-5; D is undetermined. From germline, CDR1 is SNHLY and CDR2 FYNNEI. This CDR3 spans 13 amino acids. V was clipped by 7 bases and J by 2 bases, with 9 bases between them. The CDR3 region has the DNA TGTGCCAGCATGTATGGGGGCAATCAGCCCCAGCATTTT. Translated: CASMYGGNQPQHF.

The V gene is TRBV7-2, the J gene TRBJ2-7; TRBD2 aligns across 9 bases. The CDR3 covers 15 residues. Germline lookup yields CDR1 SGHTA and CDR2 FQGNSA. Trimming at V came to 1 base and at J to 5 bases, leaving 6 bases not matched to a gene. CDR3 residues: CASSLDRGRVDEQYF. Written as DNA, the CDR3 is TGTGCCAGCAGCTTAGACCGCGGGAGGGTGGACGAGCAGTACTTC.

The CDR3, as DNA: TGCAGTGCTAGACAGGGGACCCAGCGCGGGGAGCTGTTTTTT. This codes for CSARQGTQRGELFF. The V gene is TRBV20-1, the J gene TRBJ2-2; weak D call: TRBD1 (6 bases). Per the germline V gene, CDR1 is DFQATT and CDR2 is SNEGSKA (reference sequence). The CDR3 spans 14 residues. V was clipped by 2 bases and J by 7 bases, with 14 bases between them.

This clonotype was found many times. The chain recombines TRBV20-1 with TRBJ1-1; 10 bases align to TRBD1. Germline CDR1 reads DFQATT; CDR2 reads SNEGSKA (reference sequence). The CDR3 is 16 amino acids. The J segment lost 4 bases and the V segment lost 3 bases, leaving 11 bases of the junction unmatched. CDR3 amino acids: CSARWDRGAMGTEAFF. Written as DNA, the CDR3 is TGCAGTGCTAGGTGGGACAGGGGAGCCATGGGCACTGAAGCTTTCTTT.

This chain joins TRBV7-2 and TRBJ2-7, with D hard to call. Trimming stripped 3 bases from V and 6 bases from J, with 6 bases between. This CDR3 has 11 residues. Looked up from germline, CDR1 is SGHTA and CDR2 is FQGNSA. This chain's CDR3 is CASSFTREQYF. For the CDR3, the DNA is TGTGCCAGCAGCTTTACCCGCGAGCAGTACTTC. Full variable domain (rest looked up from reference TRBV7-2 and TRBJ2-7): GAGVSQSPSNKVTEKGKDVELRCDPISGHTALYWYRQSLGQGLEFLIYFQGNSAPDKSGLPSDRFSAERTGGSVSTLTIQRTQQEDSAVYLCASSFTREQYFGPGTRLTVT.

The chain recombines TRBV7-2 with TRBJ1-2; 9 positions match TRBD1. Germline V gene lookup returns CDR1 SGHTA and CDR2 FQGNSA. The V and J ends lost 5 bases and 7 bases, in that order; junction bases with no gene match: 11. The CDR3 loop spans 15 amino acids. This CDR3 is CASSLRGQGSGGYTF. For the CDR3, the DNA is TGTGCCAGCAGCCTACGGGGACAGGGTAGTGGTGGCTACACCTTC.

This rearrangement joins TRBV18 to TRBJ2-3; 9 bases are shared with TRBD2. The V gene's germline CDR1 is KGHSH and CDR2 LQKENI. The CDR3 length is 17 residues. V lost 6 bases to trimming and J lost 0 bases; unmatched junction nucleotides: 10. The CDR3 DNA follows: TGTGCCAGCTCCGAGCGACTAGCGGAAATTAGCACAGATACGCAGTATTTT. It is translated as CASSERLAEISTDTQYF.

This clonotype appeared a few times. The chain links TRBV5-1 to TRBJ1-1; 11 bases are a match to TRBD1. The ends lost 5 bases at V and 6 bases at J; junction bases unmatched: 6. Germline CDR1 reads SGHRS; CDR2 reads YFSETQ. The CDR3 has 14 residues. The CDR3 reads CASSRGQGASEAFF. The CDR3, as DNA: TGCGCCAGCAGTCGAGGACAGGGGGCTTCTGAAGCTTTCTTT.

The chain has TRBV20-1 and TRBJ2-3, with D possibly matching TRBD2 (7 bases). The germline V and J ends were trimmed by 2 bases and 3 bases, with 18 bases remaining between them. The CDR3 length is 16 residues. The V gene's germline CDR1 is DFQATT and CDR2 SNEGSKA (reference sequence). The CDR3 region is CSARSRARGTTDTQYF. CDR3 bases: TGCAGTGCTAGATCGAGGGCGCGGGGGACAACAGATACGCAGTATTTT.

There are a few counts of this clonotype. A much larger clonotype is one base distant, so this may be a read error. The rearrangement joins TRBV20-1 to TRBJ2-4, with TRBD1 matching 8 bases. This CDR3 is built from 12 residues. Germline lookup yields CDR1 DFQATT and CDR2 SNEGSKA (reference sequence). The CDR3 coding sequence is TGCATTGCAGAGGACAGGGTGGACATTCAGTACTTC. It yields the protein CIAEDRVDIQYF.

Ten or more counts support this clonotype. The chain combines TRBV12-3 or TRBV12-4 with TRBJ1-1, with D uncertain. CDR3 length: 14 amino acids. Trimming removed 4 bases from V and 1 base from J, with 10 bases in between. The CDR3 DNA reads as TGTGCCAGCAGTTATCAGCTAGCGAACACTGAAGCTTTCTTT. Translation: CASSYQLANTEAFF.

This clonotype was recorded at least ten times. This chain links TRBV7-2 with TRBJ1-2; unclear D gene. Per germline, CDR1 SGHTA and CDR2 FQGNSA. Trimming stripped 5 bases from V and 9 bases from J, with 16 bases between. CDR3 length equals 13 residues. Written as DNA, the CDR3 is TGTGCCAGCAGCCCAGAGTGGGGTTGGAGCTACACCTTC. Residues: CASSPEWGWSYTF.

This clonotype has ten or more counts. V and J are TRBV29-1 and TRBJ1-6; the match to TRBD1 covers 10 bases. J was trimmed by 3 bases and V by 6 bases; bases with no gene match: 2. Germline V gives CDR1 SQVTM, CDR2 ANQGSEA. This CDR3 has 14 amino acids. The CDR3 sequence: CSVRTGGYNSPLHF. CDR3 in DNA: TGCAGCGTGCGGACAGGGGGCTATAATTCACCCCTCCACTTT. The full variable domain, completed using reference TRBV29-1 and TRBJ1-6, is SAVISQKPSRDICQRGTSLTIQCQVDSQVTMMFWYRQQPGQSLTLIATANQGSEATYESGFVIDKFPISRPNLTFSTLTVSNMSPEDSSIYLCSVRTGGYNSPLHFGNGTRLTVT.

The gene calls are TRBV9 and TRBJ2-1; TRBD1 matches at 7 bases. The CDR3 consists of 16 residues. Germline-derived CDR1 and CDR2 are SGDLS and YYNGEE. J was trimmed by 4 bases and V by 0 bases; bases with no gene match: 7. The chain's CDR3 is CASSVAAGGGYNEQFF. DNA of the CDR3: TGTGCCAGCAGCGTAGCGGCAGGGGGTGGGTACAATGAGCAGTTCTTC.

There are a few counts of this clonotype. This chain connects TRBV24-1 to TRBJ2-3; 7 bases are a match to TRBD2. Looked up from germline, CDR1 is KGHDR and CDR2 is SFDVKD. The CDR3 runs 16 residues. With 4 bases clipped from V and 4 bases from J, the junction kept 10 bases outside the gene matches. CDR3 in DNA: TGTGCCACCAGTGACCCGGGAGGCGTGAACGCAGATACGCAGTATTTT. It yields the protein CATSDPGGVNADTQYF.

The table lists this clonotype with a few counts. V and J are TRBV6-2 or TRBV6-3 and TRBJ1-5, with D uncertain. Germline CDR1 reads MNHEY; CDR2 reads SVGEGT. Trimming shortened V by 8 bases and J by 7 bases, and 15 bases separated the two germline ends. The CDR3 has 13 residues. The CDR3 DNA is TGTGCCAGCGGCGTACGCGCGACACAGCCCCAGCATTTT. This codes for CASGVRATQPQHF.

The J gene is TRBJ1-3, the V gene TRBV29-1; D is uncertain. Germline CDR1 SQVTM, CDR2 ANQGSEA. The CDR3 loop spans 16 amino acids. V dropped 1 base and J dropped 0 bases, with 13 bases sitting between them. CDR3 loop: CSVEGVAGRSGNTIYF. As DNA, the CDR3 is TGCAGCGTTGAAGGGGTGGCCGGCCGCTCTGGAAACACCATATATTTT. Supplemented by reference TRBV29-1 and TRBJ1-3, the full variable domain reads SAVISQKPSRDICQRGTSLTIQCQVDSQVTMMFWYRQQPGQSLTLIATANQGSEATYESGFVIDKFPISRPNLTFSTLTVSNMSPEDSSIYLCSVEGVAGRSGNTIYFGEGSWLTVV.